A selection of T cell receptor beta chains follows, all from one sample in a study of cytomegalovirus exposure and HLA in healthy donors. Clones were sequenced by immunoSEQ multiplex PCR, and TCRdb holds only the in-frame ones, with some missing. The data show about 59,000 clones, about 77% seen once. Sample: PBMCs. All receptors come from a young man in good health and CMV-seropositive. The CDR3 runs from the conserved cysteine through the conserved F or W. The D gene is left open where the match is weak. Where a row states a size, it is once, few, many or the class of an expanded clone; other rows omit it.

j_call clone_size v_call d_call cdr3_nt cdr3_aa
TRBJ1-2 NA TRBV4-1 NA TGCGCCAGCAGCCAAGACCAGCTGAGGACCTTC CASSQDQLRTF
TRBJ2-1 NA TRBV2 NA TGTGCCACCTACACCGAGAGGTCCTACAATGAGCAGTTCTTC CATYTERSYNEQFF
TRBJ1-4 few TRBV6-5 NA TGTGCCAGCAGTCAGAATGGTGAAAAACTGTTTTTT CASSQNGEKLFF
TRBJ2-5 few TRBV6-5 NA TGTGCCAGCAGTTCTGGACTGATAAGGCCCCAGTACTTC CASSSGLIRPQYF
TRBJ2-7 NA TRBV7-3 TRBD1 TGTGCCAGCAGCCCCGGGACAGGGGGCGTGGAGCAGTACTTC CASSPGTGGVEQYF
TRBJ1-2 NA TRBV6-6 TRBD1 TGTGCCAGCAGCAACTCCGGGACAGTTGTTGGCTACACCTTC CASSNSGTVVGYTF
TRBJ2-1 NA TRBV5-1 TRBD2 TGCGCCAGCAGCTCGGGGGGGCCCTCCTACAATGAGCAGTTCTTC CASSSGGPSYNEQFF
TRBJ2-1 NA TRBV6-4 TRBD1 TGTGCCAGCAGTGACGGACAGGGTAGAGATGAGCAGTTCTTC CASSDGQGRDEQFF
TRBJ1-1 NA TRBV7-2 TRBD1 TGTGCCAGCAGCCACGGACAGGCGAACACTGAAGCTTTCTTT CASSHGQANTEAFF
TRBJ2-5 NA TRBV6-5 NA TGTGCCAGCAGCCGCCTCCGGGACACCGGAGAGACCCAGTACTTC CASSRLRDTGETQYF
TRBJ2-7 NA TRBV2 NA TGTGCCAGCAGTGAGGAGGGAGCGGCCTACGAGCAGTACTTC CASSEEGAAYEQYF
TRBJ1-5 few TRBV4-1 NA TGCGCCAGCAGCCAAGAAAAGCGGAGCAATCAGCCCCAGCATTTT CASSQEKRSNQPQHF
TRBJ1-5 NA TRBV11-2 NA TGTGCCAGCAGCTTAAGCAGGGTGGGTCAGCCCCAGCATTTT CASSLSRVGQPQHF
TRBJ1-5 NA TRBV4-1 NA TGCGCCAGCAGCCTCCGACAGGAAAGCTATCAGCCCCAGCATTTT CASSLRQESYQPQHF
TRBJ2-7 NA TRBV2 TRBD1 TGTGCCAGCAGTACGGACAGGGGAAACTACGAGCAGTACTTC CASSTDRGNYEQYF
TRBJ1-5 NA TRBV11-2 NA TGTGCCAGCAGCTTACAGGATAGCAATCAGCCCCAGCATTTT CASSLQDSNQPQHF
TRBJ2-5 NA TRBV29-1 NA TGCAGCGTTGGGAGGGGGGGCCAGGAGACCCAGTACTTC CSVGRGGQETQYF
TRBJ1-1 NA TRBV27 NA TGTGCCAGCAGTTTATCCACAGTGTTGAACACTGAAGCTTTCTTT CASSLSTVLNTEAFF
TRBJ2-3 NA TRBV19 NA TGTGCCAGTAGTCGTAGGGGCCTCAGAGGAAAAGGCACAGATACGCAGTATTTT CASSRRGLRGKGTDTQYF